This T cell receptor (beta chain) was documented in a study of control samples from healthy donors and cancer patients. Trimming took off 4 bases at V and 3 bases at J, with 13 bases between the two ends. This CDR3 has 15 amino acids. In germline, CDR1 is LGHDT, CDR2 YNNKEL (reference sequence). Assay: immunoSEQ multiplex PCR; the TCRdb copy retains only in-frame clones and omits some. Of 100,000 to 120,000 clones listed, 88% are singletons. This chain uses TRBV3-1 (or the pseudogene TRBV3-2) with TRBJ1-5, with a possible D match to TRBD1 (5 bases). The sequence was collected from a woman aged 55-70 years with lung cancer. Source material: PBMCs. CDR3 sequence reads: CASSPTRGANQPQHF. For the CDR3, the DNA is TGTGCCAGCAGCCCAACTCGGGGCGCCAATCAGCCCCAGCATTTT.